This T cell receptor (beta chain) was captured by sequencing in a study of blood T cell repertoires in COVID-19. Study context: The origin of the acute and convalescent COVID-19 samples was the United States, Italy and Spain. The analysed material was cDNA or gDNA that came from T cells, B-cell-depleted T cells, or PBMCs.

Source study methods: Amplification of reference gene primers provided the estimated nucleated cell counts. Here immunoSEQ multiplex PCR was the method, and the copy in TCRdb shows in-frame clones only, minus some. V and J calls and clone size are copied from that table; D and trimming were computed from the DNA. This sample carries approximately 220,000 clones, 80% to 90% of them seen once, and the ten largest clones take roughly 5%. Germline values: CDR1 SQVTM, CDR2 ANQGSEA. This CDR3 spans 12 amino acids. Trimming left V 1 base short and J 2 bases short, with 6 bases between. The material sequenced was peripheral blood. The sequence came from a woman aged 55 to 70 who had recovered from COVID-19. The chain carries TRBV29-1 and TRBJ2-7, with D hard to call. The DNA of the CDR3 is TGCAGCGTTGAAGGCGCCCCCTACGAGCAGTACTTC. Its translation is CSVEGAPYEQYF.